This TCR beta chain was sequenced for a study of Graves' ophthalmopathy and Graves' hyperthyroidism. The overall study: Peripheral blood samples were taken at initial diagnosis, before any treatment.

Amplified material comprised TCR beta CDR3 regions derived from RNA transcripts. First-round RT-PCR relied on HTBI primers, and a second-round multiplex PCR came next. TCRdb re-called the multiplex PCR reads with MiXCR, one entry per CDR3 protein. The table records about 370,000 distinct CDR3 sequences, 17% of them present only once. Trimming removed 5 bases at V and 2 bases at J, with 15 bases between. This CDR3 has 15 residues. Germline V gene lookup returns CDR1 ENHRY and CDR2 SYGVKD. In this sample, this clonotype turned up many times. What it recognizes is unknown. Study-wide findings and caveats: Thyroid clonotypes that were expanded above 0.001 frequency mostly also appeared in blood.

The rearrangement uses TRBV10-3 and TRBJ2-5, with D possibly matching TRBD2 (5 bases). The clonotype originates from an adult woman with stable Graves' hyperthyroidism. Sequenced: peripheral blood. Here the CDR3 reads CAISRTGNLQETQYF. The CDR3 DNA follows: TGTGCCATCAGTCGAACCGGGAATCTACAAGAGACCCAGTACTTC.